These 26 T cell receptor beta chains were all obtained from the same sample, sequenced in a study of CD4+ T cells in melanoma. Profiled with immunoSEQ multiplex PCR; TCRdb holds only in-frame clones, not every one. Of 15,000 to 20,000 clones in the sample, about four fifths were seen once. The material sequenced was cells from a culture (not recorded whether cultured in vitro). These receptor sequences come from a human donor with melanoma.

This chain uses TRBV11-2 with TRBJ2-3; 8 positions match TRBD2. CDR1 is SGHAT and CDR2 is FQNNGV in the germline V gene. Unmatched junction bases numbered 9, after V lost 1 base and J lost 6 bases. The CDR3 totals 16 residues. CDR3 sequence (DNA): TGTGCCAGCAGCTTAGCGGGACTAGGGGTGCGGGATACGCAGTATTTT. This sequence encodes CASSLAGLGVRDTQYF.

The rearrangement joins TRBV29-1 to TRBJ2-1; D perhaps matches TRBD1 (5 bases). The CDR3 contains 11 residues. CDR1 is SQVTM, CDR2 ANQGSEA, per germline. Trimming took off 5 bases at V and 4 bases at J, with 6 bases between the two ends. The CDR3 coding sequence is TGCAGCGTTAGGGGTTACAATGAGCAGTTCTTC. This gives the protein CSVRGYNEQFF.

This clone was counted a single time. The genes are TRBV7-6 and TRBJ2-2; TRBD2 agrees at 8 bases. Germline V gives CDR1 SGHVS, CDR2 FNYEAQ. V trimming: 4 bases; J trimming: 4 bases; junction bases outside the gene matches: 8. This CDR3 has 16 residues. CDR3 bases: TGTGCCAGCAGCTCGACGGGGGGGCAAATCACCGGGGAGCTGTTTTTT. Its protein is CASSSTGGQITGELFF.

This clone has more than one count but fewer than ten. The chain employs TRBV20-1 and TRBJ1-1; D perhaps matches TRBD1 (5 bases). V shed 3 bases and J shed 5 bases, with 7 bases lying between them. The germline V gene encodes CDR1 DFQATT and CDR2 SNEGSKA (reference sequence). The CDR3 runs to 11 residues. The CDR3 loop is CSASRVTEAFF. The CDR3 DNA reads TGCAGTGCTAGCAGGGTAACTGAAGCTTTCTTT.

This chain connects TRBV6-1 to TRBJ2-3; 8 bases match TRBD2. J gave up 5 bases and V 6 bases, and 7 bases lay outside the gene matches. Per germline, CDR1 MNHNS and CDR2 SASEGT. The CDR3 is 14 amino acids. The CDR3 protein is CASSLRGAVDTQYF. CDR3 DNA sequence: TGTGCCAGCAGCCTGCGGGGGGCGGTAGATACGCAGTATTTT.

The chain recombines TRBV6-5 with TRBJ1-1; TRBD1 matches 10 bases. J lost 0 bases, V lost 10 bases, and 8 bases had no gene match. Germline V gene data show CDR1 as MNHEY and CDR2 as SVGAGI. This CDR3 is built from 15 residues. CDR3 DNA: TGTGCCACCGGGACAGGGGTGGGTATGAACACTGAAGCTTTCTTT. Encoded protein: CATGTGVGMNTEAFF.

The chain is built from TRBV2 and TRBJ1-6, with no clear D. The CDR3 runs to 13 residues. Per the germline V gene, CDR1 is SNHLY and CDR2 is FYNNEI. V dropped 7 bases and J dropped 0 bases, with 4 bases sitting between them. CDR3: CASTVSYNSPLHF. The CDR3 DNA sequence: TGTGCCAGCACGGTCTCCTATAATTCACCCCTCCACTTT. The full variable domain, its missing parts supplied by reference TRBV2 and TRBJ1-6, is EPEVTQTPSHQVTQMGQEVILRCVPISNHLYFYWYRQILGQKVEFLVSFYNNEISEKSEIFDDQFSVERPDGSNFTLKIRSTKLEDSAMYFCASTVSYNSPLHFGNGTRLTVT.

The chain couples TRBV7-8 to TRBJ1-6, with a tentative D call TRBD1 (5 bases). Germline V CDR1 and CDR2: SGHVS, FQNEAQ. This CDR3 is 14 amino acids long. V gave up 1 base and J gave up 7 bases, with 8 bases separating them. This CDR3 is CASSLVPGNSPLHF. CDR3 in DNA: TGTGCCAGCAGCTTAGTCCCAGGGAATTCACCCCTCCACTTT. The full variable domain, its missing parts supplied by reference TRBV7-8 and TRBJ1-6, is GAGVSQSPRYKVAKRGQDVALRCDPISGHVSLFWYQQALGQGPEFLTYFQNEAQLDKSGLPSDRFFAERPEGSVSTLKIQRTQQEDSAVYLCASSLVPGNSPLHFGNGTRLTVT.

V gene TRBV5-4 combines with J gene TRBJ2-3, with 11 bases lining up with TRBD1. Germline CDR1 reads SGHNT; CDR2 reads YYREEE (reference sequence). This CDR3 comprises 15 residues. Trimming removed 4 bases from V and 6 bases from J; junction bases left unmatched: 7. CDR3: CASSLRTGGEDTQYF. The CDR3 region has the DNA TGTGCCAGCAGCCTCCGGACAGGGGGCGAGGATACGCAGTATTTT.

The gene calls are TRBV10-3 and TRBJ2-2; TRBD1 matches at 8 bases. The J segment lost 7 bases and the V segment lost 2 bases, leaving 15 bases of the junction unmatched. The germline CDR1 and CDR2 sequences are ENHRY and SYGVKD. This CDR3 comprises 18 residues. CDR3: CAISEMGVESGTGGELFF. CDR3 DNA: TGTGCCATCAGTGAGATGGGGGTTGAGTCCGGGACAGGCGGGGAGCTGTTTTTT.

The rearrangement links TRBV19 to TRBJ2-7; 8 bases map to TRBD1. CDR1 and CDR2 (germline): LNHDA, SQIVND (reference sequence). Germline trimming cut 5 bases from V and 3 bases from J; bases unmatched to any gene: 9. The CDR3 sequence is 15 residues long. CDR3 nucleotides: TGTGCCAGTAGTGTAAGACAGGGGAGAGTCTACGAGCAGTACTTC. This sequence encodes CASSVRQGRVYEQYF.

This clone was detected only once. This sequence joins TRBV7-2 and TRBJ1-5, with TRBD1 matching over 7 bases. From germline, CDR1 is SGHTA and CDR2 FQGNSA. With 3 bases clipped from V and 2 bases from J, the junction kept 4 bases outside the gene matches. This CDR3 region has 15 residues. The CDR3 sequence is CASSFRGLGNQPQHF. DNA of the CDR3: TGTGCCAGCAGCTTTAGGGGGCTAGGCAATCAGCCCCAGCATTTT.

The chain uses TRBV30 and TRBJ2-5, with D possibly matching TRBD1 (5 bases). CDR1 and CDR2 (germline): GTSNPN, SVGIG (reference sequence). V was shortened by 8 bases and J by 4 bases, with 17 bases between the two germline ends. CDR3 size: 13 residues. The CDR3 region is CAVDNTWGETQYF. CDR3 DNA sequence: TGTGCCGTGGACAACACCTGGGGAGAGACCCAGTACTTC.

This sequence joins TRBV9 and TRBJ2-6; TRBD1 is a possible D gene (6 bases). CDR3 length: 15 amino acids. Looked up from germline, CDR1 is SGDLS and CDR2 is YYNGEE. With 4 bases removed from V and 2 bases from J, the gap between germline ends came to 10 bases. The CDR3 loop reads CASSPRGTGANVLTF. The CDR3 DNA reads TGTGCCAGCAGCCCGAGGGGGACTGGGGCCAACGTCCTGACTTTC.

This chain links TRBV11-3 with TRBJ1-2, with no clear D. The CDR3 has 13 residues. Trimming took off 3 bases at V and 10 bases at J, with 15 bases between the two ends. Germline V lookup: CDR1 SGHNT, CDR2 YENEEA. The CDR3 DNA reads as TGTGCCAGCAGCTTGACTAACTTGGAAACCTACACCTTC. Protein sequence: CASSLTNLETYTF.

This rearrangement joins TRBV5-1 to TRBJ2-2; D remains unclear. Per the germline V gene, CDR1 is SGHRS and CDR2 is YFSETQ. There are 12 residues in the CDR3. Trimming pared 2 bases from V and 3 bases from J, leaving 2 bases between. The CDR3 spells CASSFYTGELFF. DNA for the CDR3: TGCGCCAGCAGCTTCTACACCGGGGAGCTGTTTTTT.

The chain joins TRBV7-2 to TRBJ2-1, with TRBD2 matching over 11 bases. V trimming: 8 bases; J trimming: 7 bases; junction bases outside the gene matches: 7. From germline, CDR1 is SGHTA and CDR2 FQGNSA. This CDR3 spans 14 amino acids. The CDR3 is CASRRSSGGNEQFF. Here the CDR3 DNA reads TGTGCCAGCCGTCGGTCTAGCGGGGGGAATGAGCAGTTCTTC. Supplemented by reference TRBV7-2 and TRBJ2-1, the full variable domain reads GAGVSQSPSNKVTEKGKDVELRCDPISGHTALYWYRQSLGQGLEFLIYFQGNSAPDKSGLPSDRFSAERTGGSVSTLTIQRTQQEDSAVYLCASRRSSGGNEQFFGPGTRLTVL.

The chain joins TRBV7-2 to TRBJ2-5; D is perhaps TRBD1 or TRBD2 (7 bases each). Germline assignment: CDR1 SGHTA and CDR2 FQGNSA. The CDR3 consists of 14 residues. The DNA for the CDR3 is TGTGCAGAGGGGGCCAGCGGGGCCCAAGAGACCCAGTACTTC. This encodes CAEGASGAQETQYF.

The chain carries TRBV12-5 and TRBJ2-3; D uncertain. From germline, CDR1 is LGHNT and CDR2 FRNRAP. V lost 6 bases, J lost 6 bases, and 7 bases lay in between. The CDR3 contains 11 residues. The chain's CDR3 is CASGDFDTQYF. CDR3 coding DNA: TGTGCTAGTGGGGATTTTGATACGCAGTATTTT. Based on the CDR3 plus reference TRBV12-5 and TRBJ2-3, the full variable domain is DARVTQTPRHKVTEMGQEVTMRCQPILGHNTVFWYRQTMMQGLELLAYFRNRAPLDDSGMPKDRFSAEMPDATLATLKIQPSEPRDSAVYFCASGDFDTQYFGPGTRLTVL.

The chain employs TRBV10-1 and TRBJ2-1; TRBD2 agrees at 7 bases. The CDR3 extends over 15 amino acids. The junction had 14 bases not matched to a gene; V was cut back by 3 bases and J by 12 bases. Per the germline V gene, CDR1 is WNHNN and CDR2 is SYGVQD (reference sequence). The CDR3 bases are TGCGCCAGCAGTGAATTTGGGGGGGGAAGTGGGTCGCAGTTCTTC. Residues: CASSEFGGGSGSQFF.

This clone was seen once. The J gene is TRBJ2-7, the V gene TRBV7-6; perhaps TRBD2 as D (5 bases). The CDR3 consists of 14 residues. Trimming pared 5 bases from V and 1 base from J, leaving 12 bases between. Germline loops: CDR1 SGHVS, CDR2 FNYEAQ. The CDR3 sequence is CASSPSGLSYEQYF. CDR3 nucleotides: TGTGCCAGCAGCCCCTCCGGACTGTCCTACGAGCAGTACTTC.

The rearrangement joins TRBV2 to TRBJ2-1, with TRBD2 identical over 10 bases. Per the germline V gene, CDR1 is SNHLY and CDR2 is FYNNEI. The CDR3 extends over 20 amino acids. After removal of 5 bases from V and 0 bases from J, the junction contained 16 bases not matched to a gene. The CDR3 DNA reads TGTGCCAGCAGTACTACCCTAGGAGCGGGGGGGAGTTTCTCCTACAATGAGCAGTTCTTC. Translation: CASSTTLGAGGSFSYNEQFF.

This clone was seen a single time. The J gene is TRBJ2-3, the V gene TRBV6-5; a weak D match, TRBD2 (5 bases). Germline assignment: CDR1 MNHEY and CDR2 SVGAGI. The CDR3 is 14 residues long. Trimming shortened V by 5 bases and J by 8 bases, and 17 bases separated the two germline ends. For the CDR3, the DNA is TGTGCCAGCAGTCCAAGCAATGTACGGGGTACGCAGTATTTT. Amino acids: CASSPSNVRGTQYF.

The chain uses TRBV7-9 and TRBJ2-3; no clear D gene. Trimming removed 5 bases from V and 4 bases from J, with 10 bases in between. Germline V gene sequence: CDR1 SEHNR, CDR2 FQNEAQ (reference sequence). This CDR3 region has 13 residues. The CDR3 sequence is CASSRELADTQYF. For the CDR3, the DNA is TGTGCCAGCAGCCGCGAATTGGCAGATACGCAGTATTTT.

The chain recombines TRBV2 with TRBJ2-5; D may be TRBD2 (6 bases). The closer fit of TRBJ2-7 to the DNA end suggests the J call may be wrong. The CDR3 is made up of 14 amino acids. The V gene's germline CDR1 is SNHLY and CDR2 FYNNEI. The CDR3 sequence is CASRSGRRVSEQYF. The CDR3 DNA reads TGTGCCAGCAGGAGTGGACGGAGGGTATCCGAGCAGTACTTC.

This clone showed up just a few times. This rearrangement joins TRBV7-8 to TRBJ1-1; D is possibly TRBD1 (5 bases). CDR1 SGHVS and CDR2 FQNEAQ come from the germline V gene. V was clipped by 5 bases and J by 0 bases, with 13 bases between them. There are 15 residues in the CDR3. CDR3 residues: CASSPKRGMNTEAFF. DNA of the CDR3: TGTGCCAGCAGCCCTAAAAGGGGTATGAACACTGAAGCTTTCTTT.